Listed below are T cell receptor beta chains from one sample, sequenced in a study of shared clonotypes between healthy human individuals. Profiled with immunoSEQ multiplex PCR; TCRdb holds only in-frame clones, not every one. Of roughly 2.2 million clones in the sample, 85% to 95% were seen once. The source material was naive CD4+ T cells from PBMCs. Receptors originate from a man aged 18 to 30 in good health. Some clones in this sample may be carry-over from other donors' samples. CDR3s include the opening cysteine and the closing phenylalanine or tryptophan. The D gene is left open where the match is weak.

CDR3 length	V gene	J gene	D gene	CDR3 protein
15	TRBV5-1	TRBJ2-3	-	CASSRDNPSTDTQYF
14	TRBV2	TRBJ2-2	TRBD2	CASGRTSGMGELFF
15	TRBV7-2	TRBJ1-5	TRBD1	CASSGEGTVNQPQHF
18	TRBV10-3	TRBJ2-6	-	CATKPRDGPLRGANVLTF
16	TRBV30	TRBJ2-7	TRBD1	CAWRNPPGQGSYEQYF
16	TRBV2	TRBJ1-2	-	CASFFPPGRQLWGYTF
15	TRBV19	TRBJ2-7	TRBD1	CASSISAGQGNEQYF
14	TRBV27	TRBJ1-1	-	CASSLPGDGTEAFF
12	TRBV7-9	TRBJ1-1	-	CASSFGWTEAFF
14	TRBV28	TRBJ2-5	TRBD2	CASRGTSGQETQYF
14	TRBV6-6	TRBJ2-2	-	CASSGPFGNGELFF
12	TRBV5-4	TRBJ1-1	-	CASSLSNTEAFF
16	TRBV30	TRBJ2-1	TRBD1	CAWSVLGQGAYNEQFF
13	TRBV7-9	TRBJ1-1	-	CASSLSEVTEAFF
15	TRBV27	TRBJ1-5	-	CASSLRPYSNQPQHF
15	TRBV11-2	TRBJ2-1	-	CASSPGLRRHNEQFF
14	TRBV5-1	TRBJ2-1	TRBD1	CASSVGTAYNEQFF
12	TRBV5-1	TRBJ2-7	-	CASSLPGFEQYF
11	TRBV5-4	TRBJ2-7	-	CASSSSYEQYF
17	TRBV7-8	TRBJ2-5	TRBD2	CASSQEIRTLAGITQYF
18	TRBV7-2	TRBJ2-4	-	CASTEGGTAGAIKNIQYF
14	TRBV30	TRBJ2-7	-	CAWSRLTVGYEQYF
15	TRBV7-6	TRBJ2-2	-	CASSLGILMAGELFF
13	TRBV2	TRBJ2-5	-	CASWRVQKETQYF
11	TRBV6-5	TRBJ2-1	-	CASSYRGEQFF
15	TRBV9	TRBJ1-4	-	CASSVEGNYNEKLFF
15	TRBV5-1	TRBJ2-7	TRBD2	CASSSGLAGLGEQYF
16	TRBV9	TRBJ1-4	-	CASSGGDAGGIEKLFF
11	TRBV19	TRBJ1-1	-	CASSIQEVAFF
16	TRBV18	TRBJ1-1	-	CASSPGTIVMNTEAFF
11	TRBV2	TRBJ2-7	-	CASSVGFQQYF
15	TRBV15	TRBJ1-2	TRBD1	CATSRGIGQVYGYTF
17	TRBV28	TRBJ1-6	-	CASRTTVGLGGGSPLHF
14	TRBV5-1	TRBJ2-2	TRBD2	CASRGETNTGELFF
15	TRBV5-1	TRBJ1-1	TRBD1	CASSRGTGDNTEAFF
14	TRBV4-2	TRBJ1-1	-	CASSQDFNTAEAFF
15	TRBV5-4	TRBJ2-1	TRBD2	CASSLRTSGWNEQFF
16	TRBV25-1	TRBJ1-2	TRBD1	CASSEAAVTGNYGYTF
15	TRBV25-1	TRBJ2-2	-	CASSMDRRGTGELFF
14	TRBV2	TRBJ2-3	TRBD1	CASSEDRSTDTQYF
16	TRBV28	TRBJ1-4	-	CASSTRSHKDNEKLFF
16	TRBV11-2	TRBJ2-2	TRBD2	CASSLLPPGGTGELFF
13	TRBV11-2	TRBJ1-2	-	CASSHRGARGYTF
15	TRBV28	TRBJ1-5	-	CASSLVQGSNQPQHF
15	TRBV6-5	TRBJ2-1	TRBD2	CASRLAGVSYNEQFF
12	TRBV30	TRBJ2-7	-	CACGGLAWEQYF
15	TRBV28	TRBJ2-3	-	CASRRDGSSTDTQYF
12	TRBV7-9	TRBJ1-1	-	CASSLPRTEAFF
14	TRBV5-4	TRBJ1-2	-	CASSLGGPNYGYTF